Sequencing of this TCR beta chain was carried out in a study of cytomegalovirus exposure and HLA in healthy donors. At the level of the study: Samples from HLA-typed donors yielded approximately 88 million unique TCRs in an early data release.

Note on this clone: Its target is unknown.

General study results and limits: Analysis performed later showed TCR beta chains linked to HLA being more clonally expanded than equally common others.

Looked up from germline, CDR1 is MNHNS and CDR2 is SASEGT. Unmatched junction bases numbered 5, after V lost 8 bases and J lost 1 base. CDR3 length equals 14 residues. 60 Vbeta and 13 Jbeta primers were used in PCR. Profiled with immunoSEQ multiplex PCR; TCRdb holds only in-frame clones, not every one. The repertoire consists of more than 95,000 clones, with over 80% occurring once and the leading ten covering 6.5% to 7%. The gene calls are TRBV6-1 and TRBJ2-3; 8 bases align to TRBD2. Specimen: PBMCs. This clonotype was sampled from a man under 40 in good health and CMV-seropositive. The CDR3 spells CASLAGIRTDTQYF. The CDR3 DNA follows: TGTGCCAGCTTAGCGGGGATCCGCACAGATACGCAGTATTTT.